This T cell receptor (beta chain) was recorded in a study of T cell clones after liver transplantation. About the research overall: Post-transplant blood was tracked for graft-donor-reactive T cell clones identified in a pre-transplant mixed lymphocyte reaction. Study findings and constraints: In two subjects, few donor cells limited the measurable donor-reactive repertoire. Conclusions were preliminary, with small, heterogeneous patient groups.

Sequencing of dividing CFSE-low cells from the MLR defined alloreactive TCRbeta sequences. V was clipped by 1 base and J by 4 bases; unmatched bases: 11. The CDR3 has 17 residues. Germline V gene data show CDR1 as SEHNR and CDR2 as FQNEAQ (reference sequence). Using immunoSEQ multiplex PCR, the repertoire was profiled, and TCRdb retains in-frame clones only, with some absent. The data contain under 6,000 clones, 25% to 30% of them singletons. This clone showed up just a few times. Its antigen is not known. The gene calls are TRBV7-9 and TRBJ2-3; the match to TRBD2 covers 7 bases. The sample consisted of CD4+ T cells from cultured PBMCs. The clonotype was recovered from a human patient who received a liver transplant. Some T cells may be transferred from the graft donor. The CDR3 DNA follows: TGTGCCAGCAGCTTAGGGTTTGGCGGGAGAGGGTCAGATACGCAGTATTTT. Residues: CASSLGFGGRGSDTQYF.